The clone carrying this T cell receptor (beta chain) appeared a few times. Antigen specificity is unknown. This CDR3 comprises 14 residues. Germline V gene data show CDR1 as DFQATT and CDR2 as SNEGSKA (reference sequence). Trimming at V came to 3 bases and at J to 3 bases, leaving 4 bases not matched to a gene. This record belongs to a study of breast tumors, draining lymph nodes, adjacent tissues. Study findings and constraints: Data fit most tumor T cells coming from lymph node, expanding in tumor.

Breast cancer patients provided tissue from their axillary draining lymph nodes. TCRdb re-called the multiplex PCR reads through MiXCR, storing one row per CDR3 protein. The table shows under 300,000 distinct CDR3 sequences, with around 34% occurring only once. The sequence derives from a female donor with breast cancer. Some clones in this sample may be carry-over from other donors' samples. Sequencing was performed on axillary lymph node tissue. The V and J genes are TRBV20-1 and TRBJ2-5, with 10 nucleotides matching TRBD2. The chain's CDR3 is CSASFLAGEETQYF. The CDR3 DNA follows: TGCAGTGCTAGCTTCCTAGCGGGGGAAGAGACCCAGTACTTC.